This T cell receptor (beta chain) derives from a study of T cell repertoires in cytomegalovirus infection. In the study overall: Public TCR beta signature analysis indicated the presence of both CMV infection and matching HLA type.

Using its own MiXCR run on the reads, TCRdb lists one record per CDR3 protein. This sample has 630,000 or so distinct CDR3 sequences, with 20% to 25% found just once. The CDR3 loop spans 17 amino acids. The germline V gene has CDR1 MDHEN and CDR2 SYDVKM. J lost 7 bases, V lost 5 bases, and 8 bases had no gene match. The gene calls are TRBV28 and TRBJ2-4, with TRBD2 matching over 16 bases. The sequence was obtained from a human donor in good health (CMV status not recorded). Some clones in this sample may be carry-over from other donors' samples. The sample taken for sequencing was CD8+ T cells from PBMCs. The CDR3 DNA reads TGTGCCAGCAGTCCGGGACTAGCGGGGGGGCGGGGGAACATTCAGTACTTC. Translation gives CASSPGLAGGRGNIQYF.